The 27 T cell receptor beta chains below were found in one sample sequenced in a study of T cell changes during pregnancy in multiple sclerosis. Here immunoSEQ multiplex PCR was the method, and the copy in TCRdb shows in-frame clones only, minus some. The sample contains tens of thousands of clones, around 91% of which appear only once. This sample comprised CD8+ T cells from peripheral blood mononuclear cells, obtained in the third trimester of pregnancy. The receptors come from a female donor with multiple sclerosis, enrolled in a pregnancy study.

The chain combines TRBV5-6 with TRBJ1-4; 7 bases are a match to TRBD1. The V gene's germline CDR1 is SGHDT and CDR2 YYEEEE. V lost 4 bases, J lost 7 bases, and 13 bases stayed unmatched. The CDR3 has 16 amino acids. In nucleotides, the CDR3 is TGTGCCAGCAGCACCCCGACCGGGACAGAGGGTGAAAAACTGTTTTTT. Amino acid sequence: CASSTPTGTEGEKLFF.

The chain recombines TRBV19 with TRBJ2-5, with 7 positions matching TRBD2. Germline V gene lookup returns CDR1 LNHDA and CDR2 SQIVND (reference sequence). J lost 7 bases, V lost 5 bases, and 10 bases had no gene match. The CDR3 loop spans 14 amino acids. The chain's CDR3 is CASSGAGERGTQYF. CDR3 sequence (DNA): TGTGCCAGTAGTGGGGCGGGAGAACGAGGGACCCAGTACTTC.

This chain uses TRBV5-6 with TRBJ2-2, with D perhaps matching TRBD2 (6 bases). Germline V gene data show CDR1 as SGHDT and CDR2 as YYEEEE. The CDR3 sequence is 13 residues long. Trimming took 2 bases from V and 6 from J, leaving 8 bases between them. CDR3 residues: CASSFWGAGELFF. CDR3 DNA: TGTGCCAGCAGCTTTTGGGGGGCCGGGGAGCTGTTTTTT.

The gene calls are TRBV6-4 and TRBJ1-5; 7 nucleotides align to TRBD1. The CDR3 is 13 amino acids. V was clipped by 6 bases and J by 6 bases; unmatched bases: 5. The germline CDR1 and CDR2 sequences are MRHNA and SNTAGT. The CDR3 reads CASREGAGQPQHF. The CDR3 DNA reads TGTGCCAGCAGGGAGGGGGCTGGTCAGCCCCAGCATTTT.

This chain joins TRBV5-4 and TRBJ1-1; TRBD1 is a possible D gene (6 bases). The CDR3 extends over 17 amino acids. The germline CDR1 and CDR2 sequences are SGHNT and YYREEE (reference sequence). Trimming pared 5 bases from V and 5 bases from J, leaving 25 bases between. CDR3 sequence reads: CASSLGPNREALTEAFF. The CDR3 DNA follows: TGTGCCAGCAGTCTTGGCCCAAACAGGGAAGCCCTTACTGAAGCTTTCTTT.

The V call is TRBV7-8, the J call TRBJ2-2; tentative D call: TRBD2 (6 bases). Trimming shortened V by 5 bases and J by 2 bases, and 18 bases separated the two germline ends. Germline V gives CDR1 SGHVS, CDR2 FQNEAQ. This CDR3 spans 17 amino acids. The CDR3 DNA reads TGTGCCAGCAGCCCCTCCCTGGGGGGAGATAACACCGGGGAGCTGTTTTTT. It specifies CASSPSLGGDNTGELFF.

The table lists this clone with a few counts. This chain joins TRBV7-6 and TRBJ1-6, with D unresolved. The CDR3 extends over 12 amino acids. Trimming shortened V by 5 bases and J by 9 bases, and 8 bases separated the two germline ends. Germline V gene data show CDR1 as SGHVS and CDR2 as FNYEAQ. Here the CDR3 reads CASSPLTSPLHF. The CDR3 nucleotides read TGTGCCAGCAGCCCACTTACTTCACCCCTCCACTTT.

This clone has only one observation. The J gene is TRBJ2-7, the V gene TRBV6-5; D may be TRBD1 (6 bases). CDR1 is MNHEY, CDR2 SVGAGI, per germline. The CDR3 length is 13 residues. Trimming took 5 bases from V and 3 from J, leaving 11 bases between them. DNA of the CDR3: TGTGCCAGCAGTCCCGGGACATACTACGAGCAGTACTTC. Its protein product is CASSPGTYYEQYF.

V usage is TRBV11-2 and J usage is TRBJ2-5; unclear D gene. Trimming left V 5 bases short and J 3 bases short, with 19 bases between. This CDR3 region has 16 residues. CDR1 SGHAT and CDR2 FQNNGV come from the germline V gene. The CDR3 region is CASSPAPDITKETQYF. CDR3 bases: TGTGCCAGCAGCCCTGCCCCCGACATAACGAAAGAGACCCAGTACTTC.

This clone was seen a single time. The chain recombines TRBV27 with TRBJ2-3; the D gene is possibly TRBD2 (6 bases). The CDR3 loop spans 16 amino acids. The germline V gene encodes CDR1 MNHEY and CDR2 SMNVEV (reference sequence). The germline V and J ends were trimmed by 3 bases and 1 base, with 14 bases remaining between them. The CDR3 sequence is CASSFITPGGTDTQYF. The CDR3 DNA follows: TGTGCCAGCAGTTTTATTACGCCGGGAGGCACAGATACGCAGTATTTT.

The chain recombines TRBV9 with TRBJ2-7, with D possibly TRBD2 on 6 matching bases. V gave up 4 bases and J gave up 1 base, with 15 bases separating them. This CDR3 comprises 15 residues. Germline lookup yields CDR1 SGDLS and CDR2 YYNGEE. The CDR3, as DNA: TGTGCCAGCAGCCGATCTAGCGCGTATTCCTACGAGCAGTACTTC. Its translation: CASSRSSAYSYEQYF.

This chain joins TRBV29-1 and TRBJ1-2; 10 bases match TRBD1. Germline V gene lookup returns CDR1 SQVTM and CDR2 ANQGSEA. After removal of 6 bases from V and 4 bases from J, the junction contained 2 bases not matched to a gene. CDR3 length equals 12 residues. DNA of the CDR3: TGCAGCGTGACAGGGGGCCTCTATGGCTACACCTTC. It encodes CSVTGGLYGYTF.

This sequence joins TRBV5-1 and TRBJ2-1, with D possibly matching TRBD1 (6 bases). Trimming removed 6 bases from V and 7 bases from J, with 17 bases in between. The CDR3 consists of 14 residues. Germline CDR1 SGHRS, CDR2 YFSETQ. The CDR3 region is CASNQDRTYNEQFF. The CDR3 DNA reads TGCGCCAGCAACCAAGACAGGACTTATAATGAGCAGTTCTTC.

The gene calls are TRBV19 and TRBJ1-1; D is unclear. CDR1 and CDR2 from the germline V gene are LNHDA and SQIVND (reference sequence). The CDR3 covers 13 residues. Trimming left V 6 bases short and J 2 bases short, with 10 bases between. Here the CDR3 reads CASRFGVNTEAFF. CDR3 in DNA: TGTGCCAGTAGATTCGGGGTAAACACTGAAGCTTTCTTT. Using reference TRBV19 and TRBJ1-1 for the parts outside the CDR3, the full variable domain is DGGITQSPKYLFRKEGQNVTLSCEQNLNHDAMYWYRQDPGQGLRLIYYSQIVNDFQKGDIAEGYSVSREKKESFPLTVTSAQKNPTAFYLCASRFGVNTEAFFGQGTRLTVV.

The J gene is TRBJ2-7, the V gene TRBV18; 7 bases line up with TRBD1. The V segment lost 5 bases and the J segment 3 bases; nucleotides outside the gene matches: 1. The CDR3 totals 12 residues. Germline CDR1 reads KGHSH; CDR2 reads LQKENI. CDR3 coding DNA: TGTGCCAGCTCAGCAGGGGGCTACGAGCAGTACTTC. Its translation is CASSAGGYEQYF.

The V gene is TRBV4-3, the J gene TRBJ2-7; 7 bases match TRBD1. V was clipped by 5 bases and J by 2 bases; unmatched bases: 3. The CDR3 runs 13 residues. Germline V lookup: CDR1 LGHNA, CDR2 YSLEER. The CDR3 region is CASSYGQAYEQYF. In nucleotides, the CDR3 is TGCGCCAGCAGCTACGGACAGGCCTACGAGCAGTACTTC.

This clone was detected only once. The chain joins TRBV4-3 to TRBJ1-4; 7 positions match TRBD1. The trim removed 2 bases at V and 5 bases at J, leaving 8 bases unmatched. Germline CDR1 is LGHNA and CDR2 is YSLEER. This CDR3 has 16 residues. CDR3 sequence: CASSQPLRDRNEKLFF. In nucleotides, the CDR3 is TGCGCCAGCAGCCAACCCCTCCGGGACAGAAATGAAAAACTGTTTTTT.

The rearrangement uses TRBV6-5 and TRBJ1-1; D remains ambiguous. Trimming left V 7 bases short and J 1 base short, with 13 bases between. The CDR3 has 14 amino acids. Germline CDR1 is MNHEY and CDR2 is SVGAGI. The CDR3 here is CASKQHSSNTEAFF. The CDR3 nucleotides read TGTGCCAGCAAACAACACAGTTCGAACACTGAAGCTTTCTTT.

The CDR3 DNA reads as TGTGCCAGTAGGTGGGCCGATCGAGAAGAAAAACTGTTTTTT. It yields the protein CASRWADREEKLFF. V is TRBV6-1 and J is TRBJ1-4; no clear D. The germline V gene has CDR1 MNHNS and CDR2 SASEGT. This CDR3 comprises 14 residues. Trimming left V 9 bases short and J 8 bases short, with 19 bases between.

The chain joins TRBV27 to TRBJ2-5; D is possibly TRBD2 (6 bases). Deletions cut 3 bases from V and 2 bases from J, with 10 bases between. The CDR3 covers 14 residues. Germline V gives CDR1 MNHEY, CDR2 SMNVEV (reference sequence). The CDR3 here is CASSLEGGQETQYF. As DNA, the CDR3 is TGTGCCAGCAGTTTGGAGGGCGGGCAAGAGACCCAGTACTTC.

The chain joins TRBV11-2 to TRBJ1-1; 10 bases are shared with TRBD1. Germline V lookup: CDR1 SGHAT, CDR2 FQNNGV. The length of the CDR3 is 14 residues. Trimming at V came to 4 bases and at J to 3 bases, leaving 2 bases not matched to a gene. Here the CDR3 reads CASSWGTGDTEAFF. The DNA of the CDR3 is TGTGCCAGCAGCTGGGGGACAGGGGACACTGAAGCTTTCTTT. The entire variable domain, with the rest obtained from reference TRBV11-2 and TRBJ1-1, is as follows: EAGVAQSPRYKIIEKRQSVAFWCNPISGHATLYWYQQILGQGPKLLIQFQNNGVVDDSQLPKDRFSAERLKGVDSTLKIQPAKLEDSAVYLCASSWGTGDTEAFFGQGTRLTVV.

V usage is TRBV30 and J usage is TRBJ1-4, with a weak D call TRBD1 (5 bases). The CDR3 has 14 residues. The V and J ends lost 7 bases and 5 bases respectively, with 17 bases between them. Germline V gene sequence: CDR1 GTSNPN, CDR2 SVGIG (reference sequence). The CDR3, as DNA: TGTGCCTTGGACGTCGGACACACAAATGAAAAACTGTTTTTT. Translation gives CALDVGHTNEKLFF.

The CDR3, as DNA: TGTGCCAGCAGCGGAACAGGGACGCCCCACGAGCAGTACTTC. Translating it yields CASSGTGTPHEQYF. V and J are TRBV5-4 and TRBJ2-7, with a weak D call TRBD1 (6 bases). This CDR3 is built from 14 residues. Per germline, CDR1 SGHNT and CDR2 YYREEE (reference sequence). V was shortened by 4 bases and J by 5 bases, with 16 bases between the two germline ends.

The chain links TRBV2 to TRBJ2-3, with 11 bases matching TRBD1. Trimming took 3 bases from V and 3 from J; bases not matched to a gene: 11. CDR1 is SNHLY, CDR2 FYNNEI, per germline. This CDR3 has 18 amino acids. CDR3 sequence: CASSDSPLDRGPTDTQYF. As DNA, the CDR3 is TGTGCCAGCAGTGATTCTCCCCTGGACAGGGGGCCTACAGATACGCAGTATTTT.

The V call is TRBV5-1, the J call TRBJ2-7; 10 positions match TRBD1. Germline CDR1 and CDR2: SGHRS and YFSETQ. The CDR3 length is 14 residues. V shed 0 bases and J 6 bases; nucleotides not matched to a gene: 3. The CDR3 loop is CASSLGQGAAEQYF. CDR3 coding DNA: TGCGCCAGCAGCTTGGGACAGGGGGCGGCCGAGCAGTACTTC.

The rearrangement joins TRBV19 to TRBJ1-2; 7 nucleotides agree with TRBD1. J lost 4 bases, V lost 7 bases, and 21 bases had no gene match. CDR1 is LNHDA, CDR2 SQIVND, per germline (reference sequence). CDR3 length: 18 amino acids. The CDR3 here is CASTFKWGRGAYGYGYTF. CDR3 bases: TGTGCCAGTACCTTCAAATGGGGCAGGGGGGCGTATGGCTATGGCTACACCTTC.

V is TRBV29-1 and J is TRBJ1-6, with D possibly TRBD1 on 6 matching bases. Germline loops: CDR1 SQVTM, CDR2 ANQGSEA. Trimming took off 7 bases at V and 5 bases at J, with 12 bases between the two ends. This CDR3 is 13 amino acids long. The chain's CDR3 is CSAAGENNSPLHF. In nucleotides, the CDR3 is TGCAGCGCTGCAGGGGAGAATAATTCACCCCTCCACTTT.